What follows are 13 T cell receptor beta chains derived from one specimen sequenced in a study of blood T cell repertoires in COVID-19. Only in-frame clones appear in the TCRdb table, and some are missing; sequencing was by immunoSEQ multiplex PCR. The table has about 250,000 clones, around 85% seen once. The sample taken for sequencing was peripheral blood. Receptor source: a woman of 80 years or more with acute or convalescent COVID-19.

The V and J genes are TRBV15 and TRBJ2-7; a possible D gene is TRBD1 (6 bases). Trimming stripped 3 bases from V and 1 base from J, with 13 bases between. The germline CDR1 and CDR2 sequences are LNHNV and YYDKDF (reference sequence). The CDR3 has 15 residues. Here the CDR3 reads CATSRVRQASYEQYF. The CDR3, as DNA: TGTGCCACCAGCAGGGTCCGACAGGCTTCCTACGAGCAGTACTTC.

The chain uses TRBV18 and TRBJ2-5; perhaps TRBD1 as D (6 bases). CDR3 size: 16 residues. Trimming left V 1 base short and J 2 bases short, with 14 bases between. Germline CDR1 and CDR2: KGHSH and LQKENI. CDR3 in DNA: TGTGCCAGCTCACCACGGTCACAGGGTTGGCAAGAGACCCAGTACTTC. It specifies CASSPRSQGWQETQYF.

The chain has TRBV18 and TRBJ1-6, with unresolved D. CDR3 length: 15 amino acids. Germline values: CDR1 KGHSH, CDR2 LQKENI. The germline V and J ends were trimmed by 2 bases and 12 bases, with 17 bases remaining between them. CDR3 bases: TGTGCCAGCTCACCAAATTCCCAGGCTTTTGGACCCCTCCACTTT. Translated: CASSPNSQAFGPLHF.

The genes are TRBV29-1 and TRBJ1-1; D gene unclear. The CDR3 runs to 11 residues. Germline lookup yields CDR1 SQVTM and CDR2 ANQGSEA. The V end lost 6 bases, the J end lost 4 bases, and 9 bases lay between the germline ends. For the CDR3, the DNA is TGCAGCGTGACTTTGGGCACTGAAGCTTTCTTT. It specifies CSVTLGTEAFF. Complete variable domain (other parts from reference TRBV29-1 and TRBJ1-1): SAVISQKPSRDICQRGTSLTIQCQVDSQVTMMFWYRQQPGQSLTLIATANQGSEATYESGFVIDKFPISRPNLTFSTLTVSNMSPEDSSIYLCSVTLGTEAFFGQGTRLTVV.

V is TRBV19 and J is TRBJ1-5, with 8 bases fitting TRBD1. This CDR3 comprises 17 residues. V was clipped by 4 bases and J by 2 bases; unmatched bases: 10. CDR1 is LNHDA, CDR2 SQIVND, per germline (reference sequence). The CDR3 DNA reads TGTGCCAGTAGTAAAGGGACCCAGGGGGCGGGCAATCAGCCCCAGCATTTT. Residues: CASSKGTQGAGNQPQHF.

The gene calls are TRBV2 and TRBJ2-3; no clear D. Germline V gives CDR1 SNHLY, CDR2 FYNNEI. The CDR3 is made up of 14 amino acids. Trimming took 1 base from V and 0 from J, leaving 5 bases between them. DNA for the CDR3: TGTGCCAGCAGTGAAGTCCTCAGCACAGATACGCAGTATTTT. Protein: CASSEVLSTDTQYF. The full variable domain, rest sourced from reference TRBV2 and TRBJ2-3, is EPEVTQTPSHQVTQMGQEVILRCVPISNHLYFYWYRQILGQKVEFLVSFYNNEISEKSEIFDDQFSVERPDGSNFTLKIRSTKLEDSAMYFCASSEVLSTDTQYFGPGTRLTVL.

In its sample, this clone was seen once. The J gene is TRBJ2-5, the V gene TRBV6-5; TRBD1 matches 7 bases. The CDR3 is 14 residues long. The junction had 6 bases not matched to a gene; V was cut back by 5 bases and J by 3 bases. Germline V gives CDR1 MNHEY, CDR2 SVGAGI. Here the CDR3 reads CASSQTGREETQYF. CDR3 nucleotide sequence: TGTGCCAGCAGTCAGACAGGGCGGGAAGAGACCCAGTACTTC.

J is TRBJ2-5 and V is TRBV3-1 (or the pseudogene TRBV3-2); D is possibly TRBD1 (5 bases). Trimming left V 5 bases short and J 7 bases short, with 20 bases between. Germline values: CDR1 LGHDT, CDR2 YNNKEL (reference sequence). The CDR3 runs to 15 residues. The CDR3 DNA follows: TGTGCCAGCAGCTTTTCTAGACAGTTTGGGGTGACCCAGTACTTC. Its translation: CASSFSRQFGVTQYF.

V and J are TRBV5-4 and TRBJ1-3; 8 positions agree with TRBD1. Looked up from germline, CDR1 is SGHNT and CDR2 is YYREEE (reference sequence). This CDR3 is 14 amino acids long. V shed 4 bases, J shed 10 bases, and the junction held 10 bases outside the gene matches. CDR3 nucleotides: TGTGCCAGCAGCCCGACAGGGGCCCAAGGGACCATATATTTT. As protein: CASSPTGAQGTIYF.

V and J are TRBV7-9 and TRBJ1-2; 9 nucleotides match TRBD1. The CDR3 totals 16 residues. J lost 2 bases, V lost 6 bases, and 10 bases had no gene match. Germline CDR1 is SEHNR and CDR2 is FQNEAQ (reference sequence). The CDR3 here is CASSPWTGEENYGYTF. In DNA form, the CDR3 reads TGTGCCAGCAGTCCTTGGACAGGGGAAGAAAACTATGGCTACACCTTC.

This sequence joins TRBV10-3 and TRBJ1-5; no definite D call. V was pared by 3 bases and J by 3 bases, with 9 bases between. Germline V lookup: CDR1 ENHRY, CDR2 SYGVKD. The CDR3 is 14 residues long. The CDR3 nucleotides are TGTGCCATCAGTGATTGGCAGAACAATCAGCCCCAGCATTTT. Its protein product is CAISDWQNNQPQHF.

The chain combines TRBV6-5 with TRBJ2-3; D remains unclear. V lost 7 bases, J lost 6 bases, and 8 bases lay in between. This CDR3 region has 11 residues. Germline V gene sequence: CDR1 MNHEY, CDR2 SVGAGI. As DNA, the CDR3 is TGTGCCAGCACTCTCCGTGATACGCAGTATTTT. Translation gives CASTLRDTQYF.

The V call is TRBV24-1, the J call TRBJ2-5, with a possible D match to TRBD2 (5 bases). Germline V CDR1 and CDR2: KGHDR, SFDVKD. The CDR3 consists of 14 residues. V was trimmed by 4 bases and J by 2 bases, leaving 10 bases between them. The CDR3 region has the DNA TGTGCCACCAGTGACACGGGAACGCAAGAGACCCAGTACTTC. Amino acids: CATSDTGTQETQYF.